Shown below are 31 T cell receptor beta chains from a single sample sequenced in a study of shared clonotypes between healthy human individuals (dated by TCRdb to 2020 to 2022). The protocol used for the library was the immunoSEQ multiplex PCR assay. TCRdb carries this immuneACCESS record with in-frame sequences only. Its versions omit some clonotypes, under half of them owing to an unresolved V gene in the studies checked, with the rest unexplained. For this sample there are about half a million clones; 75% to 85% appear just once. The ten largest clones capture 13% of the sample. Sequencing used PBMCs. The receptors shown here come from a woman aged 40 to 50 in good health. Some clones in this sample may be carry-over from other donors' samples.

The chain combines TRBV6-5 with TRBJ2-5; D remains ambiguous. Trimming pared 0 bases from V and 5 bases from J, leaving 16 bases between. The length of the CDR3 is 16 residues. The germline CDR1 and CDR2 sequences are MNHEY and SVGAGI. The CDR3: CASSYSRWTPLETQYF. In DNA form, the CDR3 reads TGTGCCAGCAGTTACTCAAGGTGGACCCCCCTGGAGACCCAGTACTTC.

This sequence joins TRBV4-1 and TRBJ2-3, with 8 nucleotides matching TRBD2. Germline lookup yields CDR1 MGHRA and CDR2 YSYEKL. The CDR3 extends over 20 amino acids. V gave up 4 bases and J gave up 2 bases; unmatched junction bases: 20. This chain's CDR3 is CASSRKRHSSAGGVTDTQYF. The CDR3 coding sequence is TGCGCCAGCAGCCGAAAGAGGCACTCGAGTGCGGGAGGAGTCACAGATACGCAGTATTTT.

The J gene is TRBJ2-2, the V gene TRBV10-3; 8 nucleotides match TRBD1. The germline V gene encodes CDR1 ENHRY and CDR2 SYGVKD. V lost 8 bases, J lost 7 bases, and 9 bases stayed unmatched. This CDR3 has 14 amino acids. The CDR3 loop is CAISTGEFDGELFF. The DNA of the CDR3 is TGTGCCATCTCGACAGGGGAATTTGACGGGGAGCTGTTTTTT.

The V call is TRBV9, the J call TRBJ2-1; no reliable D call. Trimming removed 4 bases at V and 4 bases at J, with 24 bases between. Germline V gene lookup returns CDR1 SGDLS and CDR2 YYNGEE. CDR3 length: 18 amino acids. The CDR3 DNA reads TGTGCCAGCAGCACCCCCGGGCACCTTATCGCGCGATACAATGAGCAGTTCTTC. Translation gives CASSTPGHLIARYNEQFF.

This chain links TRBV6-1 with TRBJ1-2; TRBD1 agrees at 9 bases. The germline CDR1 and CDR2 sequences are MNHNS and SASEGT. The CDR3 length is 15 residues. The ends lost 1 base at V and 4 bases at J; junction bases unmatched: 4. The DNA for the CDR3 is TGTGCCAGCAGTGAAGTATGGGACAGGGCCTATGGCTACACCTTC. Its translation is CASSEVWDRAYGYTF.

V gene TRBV15 combines with J gene TRBJ2-7, with TRBD1 matching 7 bases. V shed 5 bases, J shed 4 bases, and the junction held 8 bases outside the gene matches. CDR1 is LNHNV, CDR2 YYDKDF, per germline (reference sequence). CDR3 length: 14 amino acids. In DNA form, the CDR3 reads TGTGCCACCAGCGGCACAGGGGTGGTGTACGAGCAGTACTTC. Translating it yields CATSGTGVVYEQYF.

The rearrangement joins TRBV19 to TRBJ2-7; a possible D gene is TRBD2 (6 bases). CDR1 is LNHDA, CDR2 SQIVND, per germline (reference sequence). Trimming removed 5 bases at V and 6 bases at J, with 8 bases between. The CDR3 covers 11 residues. CDR3 sequence: CASSLSGEQYF. The CDR3 coding sequence is TGTGCCAGTAGTCTTAGCGGCGAGCAGTACTTC.

This chain joins TRBV7-2 and TRBJ1-1; D may be TRBD1 (5 bases). Germline V lookup: CDR1 SGHTA, CDR2 FQGNSA. The CDR3 spans 13 residues. Trimming left V 5 bases short and J 4 bases short, with 11 bases between. This CDR3 is CASSPRVPTEAFF. The CDR3 nucleotides are TGTGCCAGCAGCCCCAGGGTTCCCACTGAAGCTTTCTTT.

The chain is built from TRBV7-9 and TRBJ1-5; D uncertain. The ends were cut back, 1 base at V and 6 bases at J, with 4 bases in the middle. The CDR3 has 12 amino acids. Germline V lookup: CDR1 SEHNR, CDR2 FQNEAQ (reference sequence). CDR3 in DNA: TGTGCCAGCAGCTTAGATACTCAGCCCCAGCATTTT. Amino acid sequence: CASSLDTQPQHF. Full variable domain (remainder filled in from reference TRBV7-9 and TRBJ1-5): DTGVSQNPRHKITKRGQNVTFRCDPISEHNRLYWYRQTLGQGPEFLTYFQNEAQLEKSRLLSDRFSAERPKGSFSTLEIQRTEQGDSAMYLCASSLDTQPQHFGDGTRLSIL.

V usage is TRBV4-2 and J usage is TRBJ2-5; tentative D call: TRBD1 (5 bases). CDR1 is LGHNA and CDR2 is YNFKEQ in the germline V gene. Trimming pared 3 bases from V and 2 bases from J, leaving 7 bases between. This CDR3 spans 13 amino acids. CDR3 bases: TGTGCCAGCAGCCAGGGGCCGCAAGAGACCCAGTACTTC. Translated, it gives CASSQGPQETQYF.

The chain joins TRBV6-5 to TRBJ2-7; D unclear. CDR1 is MNHEY, CDR2 SVGAGI, per germline. The V gene lost 2 bases and the J gene lost 2 bases, with 7 bases spanning the gap. The CDR3 sequence is 13 residues long. CDR3 residues: CASSYIGAYEQYF. CDR3 DNA sequence: TGTGCCAGCAGTTACATCGGTGCCTACGAGCAGTACTTC.

V usage is TRBV6-5 and J usage is TRBJ1-2; maybe TRBD1 (6 bases). In germline, CDR1 is MNHEY, CDR2 SVGAGI. V gave up 8 bases and J gave up 8 bases, with 18 bases separating them. CDR3 length equals 13 residues. The chain's CDR3 is CASSYGGGRGYTF. CDR3 sequence (DNA): TGTGCCAGCTCCTATGGAGGGGGAAGAGGCTACACCTTC.

The J gene is TRBJ2-7, the V gene TRBV19, with 7 bases fitting TRBD2. The germline V gene encodes CDR1 LNHDA and CDR2 SQIVND (reference sequence). The V segment lost 6 bases and the J segment 3 bases; nucleotides outside the gene matches: 5. The CDR3 extends over 13 amino acids. CDR3 bases: TGTGCCAGTAGCCCAGGGAGGGTCTACGAGCAGTACTTC. This gives the protein CASSPGRVYEQYF.

The genes are TRBV7-8 and TRBJ1-5, with D possibly TRBD1 on 6 matching bases. The CDR3 has 15 amino acids. Trimming stripped 5 bases from V and 4 bases from J, with 15 bases between. Germline V gene data show CDR1 as SGHVS and CDR2 as FQNEAQ. CDR3 nucleotide sequence: TGTGCCAGCAGCCCGGGACGGGGACAAAATCAGCCCCAGCATTTT. Translation: CASSPGRGQNQPQHF.

V is TRBV11-2 and J is TRBJ2-1, with no clear D. CDR3 size: 16 residues. Trimming removed 4 bases at V and 1 base at J, with 14 bases between. CDR1 and CDR2 from the germline V gene are SGHAT and FQNNGV. This CDR3 reads CASSSTSGQSYNEQFF. The CDR3 nucleotides read TGTGCCAGCAGCTCCACCTCGGGTCAGTCCTACAATGAGCAGTTCTTC. The variable domain in full, with the rest retrieved from reference TRBV11-2 and TRBJ2-1, is EAGVAQSPRYKIIEKRQSVAFWCNPISGHATLYWYQQILGQGPKLLIQFQNNGVVDDSQLPKDRFSAERLKGVDSTLKIQPAKLEDSAVYLCASSSTSGQSYNEQFFGPGTRLTVL.

The chain employs TRBV27 and TRBJ2-1; TRBD2 matches 8 bases. The CDR3 totals 17 residues. The germline gives CDR1 MNHEY, CDR2 SMNVEV (reference sequence). With 4 bases clipped from V and 7 bases from J, the junction kept 15 bases outside the gene matches. The DNA for the CDR3 is TGTGCCAGCAGTTCTCCCCCGGGACTAGTGGTGGGGAATGAGCAGTTCTTC. It codes for CASSSPPGLVVGNEQFF.

The genes are TRBV6-1 and TRBJ2-2; no reliable D call. Trimming took 3 bases from V and 0 from J, leaving 8 bases between them. The germline gives CDR1 MNHNS, CDR2 SASEGT. The CDR3 is 15 residues long. The chain's CDR3 is CASSEDLANTGELFF. DNA for the CDR3: TGTGCCAGCAGTGAGGACCTCGCGAACACCGGGGAGCTGTTTTTT.

V gene TRBV4-2 combines with J gene TRBJ2-5; perhaps TRBD2 as D (6 bases). CDR1 and CDR2 (germline): LGHNA, YNFKEQ. The CDR3 runs to 13 residues. V was trimmed by 5 bases and J by 11 bases, leaving 18 bases between them. The CDR3 loop is CASSLTGPGEQYF. CDR3 DNA: TGTGCCAGCAGCTTGACGGGTCCGGGGGAGCAGTACTTC.

The sample holds one count of this clone. The chain combines TRBV7-9 with TRBJ2-3; no clear D gene. Between the trimmed V and J ends, which lost 4 bases and 2 bases, there was a span of 7 bases. CDR1 is SEHNR, CDR2 FQNEAQ, per germline (reference sequence). The CDR3 sequence is 13 residues long. The CDR3 coding sequence is TGTGCCAGCAGCTACCACCCCACAGATACGCAGTATTTT. Amino acid sequence: CASSYHPTDTQYF.

The J gene is TRBJ2-1, the V gene TRBV6-4, with 8 bases that match TRBD2. The CDR3 length is 14 residues. Germline CDR1 reads MRHNA; CDR2 reads SNTAGT. The V and J ends lost 10 bases and 3 bases, in that order; junction bases with no gene match: 8. CDR3 sequence reads: CATPLADVYNEQFF. The CDR3 bases are TGTGCCACCCCACTAGCGGATGTCTACAATGAGCAGTTCTTC.

This clone turned up a few times. The V gene is TRBV30, the J gene TRBJ1-5; D unresolved. The CDR3 length is 14 residues. Germline loops: CDR1 GTSNPN, CDR2 SVGIG (reference sequence). V was trimmed by 2 bases and J by 0 bases, leaving 8 bases between them. The CDR3 region is CAWSSGVSNQPQHF. The CDR3 nucleotides are TGTGCCTGGAGTTCGGGCGTTAGCAATCAGCCCCAGCATTTT.

The chain recombines TRBV7-2 with TRBJ2-5; no definite D call. Germline assignment: CDR1 SGHTA and CDR2 FQGNSA. The CDR3 runs 14 residues. Trimming left V 1 base short and J 2 bases short, with 8 bases between. The CDR3 region is CASSLGHGQETQYF. The CDR3 bases are TGTGCCAGCAGCTTAGGTCATGGACAAGAGACCCAGTACTTC.

This rearrangement joins TRBV27 to TRBJ2-7; the match to TRBD1 covers 9 bases. Per the germline V gene, CDR1 is MNHEY and CDR2 is SMNVEV (reference sequence). The CDR3 sequence is 13 residues long. J was trimmed by 6 bases and V by 4 bases; bases with no gene match: 4. In DNA form, the CDR3 reads TGTGCCAGCAGTTCTACAGGGGGCTCCGAGCAGTACTTC. Its protein is CASSSTGGSEQYF.

The gene calls are TRBV15 and TRBJ1-4; D not certain. Germline assignment: CDR1 LNHNV and CDR2 YYDKDF (reference sequence). CDR3 length equals 14 residues. The V end was cut by 8 bases, the J end by 7 bases, with 17 bases between. CDR3 sequence (DNA): TGTGCCACCGCCTCGGTTCGTGGCGGTGAAAAACTGTTTTTT. Translated, it gives CATASVRGGEKLFF.

The chain combines TRBV11-3 with TRBJ2-7; 9 nucleotides line up with TRBD2. Per germline, CDR1 SGHNT and CDR2 YENEEA. This CDR3 spans 14 amino acids. V trimming: 6 bases; J trimming: 3 bases; junction bases outside the gene matches: 6. CDR3 coding DNA: TGTGCCAGCAGTGAGGTGCGGGAGGGCTACGAGCAGTACTTC. It is translated as CASSEVREGYEQYF.

V and J are TRBV11-1 and TRBJ2-7; no clear D gene. The CDR3 has 15 amino acids. Germline CDR1 SGHAT, CDR2 FQDESV (reference sequence). V was cut by 1 base and J by 2 bases, with 12 bases left in between. CDR3 sequence reads: CASSLDRLGTYEQYF. In DNA form, the CDR3 reads TGTGCCAGCAGCTTAGATCGGCTAGGGACCTACGAGCAGTACTTC.

The chain has TRBV7-3 and TRBJ2-1, with D possibly TRBD2 on 5 matching bases. V was pared by 5 bases and J by 6 bases, with 14 bases between. The length of the CDR3 is 14 residues. Per germline, CDR1 SGHTA and CDR2 FQGTGA. The CDR3 DNA sequence: TGTGCCAGCAGCCGGACCGGACTTATCAATGAGCAGTTCTTC. It is translated as CASSRTGLINEQFF.

This chain links TRBV29-1 with TRBJ2-1; the match to TRBD2 covers 11 bases. The CDR3 totals 15 residues. Germline trimming cut 7 bases from V and 7 bases from J; bases unmatched to any gene: 12. CDR1 SQVTM and CDR2 ANQGSEA come from the germline V gene. This CDR3 reads CSAAIAGGFGNEQFF. The CDR3 nucleotides are TGCAGCGCTGCTATAGCGGGAGGGTTTGGGAATGAGCAGTTCTTC.

This chain connects TRBV27 to TRBJ2-1, with 8 nucleotides matching TRBD2. V shed 6 bases and J 1 base; nucleotides not matched to a gene: 5. Germline CDR1 is MNHEY and CDR2 is SMNVEV (reference sequence). The CDR3 is 15 amino acids. This chain's CDR3 is CASSQAGASYNEQFF. The CDR3 nucleotides are TGTGCCAGCAGCCAAGCGGGAGCTTCCTACAATGAGCAGTTCTTC.

The V call is TRBV7-2, the J call TRBJ2-7; a possible D gene is TRBD2 (5 bases). The germline V gene encodes CDR1 SGHTA and CDR2 FQGNSA. The CDR3 loop spans 15 amino acids. Trimming cost V 5 bases and J 3 bases, with 17 bases left between them. CDR3 amino acids: CASSPYSERSYEQYF. CDR3 sequence (DNA): TGTGCCAGCAGCCCCTATAGCGAGCGGAGCTACGAGCAGTACTTC.

The chain has TRBV7-8 and TRBJ2-1; possible D gene TRBD2, 6 bases. Looked up from germline, CDR1 is SGHVS and CDR2 is FQNEAQ. Deletions cut 1 base from V and 2 bases from J, with 9 bases between. The CDR3 length is 15 residues. The CDR3 sequence: CASSLEWTTYNEQFF. The DNA of the CDR3 is TGTGCCAGCAGCTTAGAGTGGACTACCTACAATGAGCAGTTCTTC. Full variable domain (remainder filled in from reference TRBV7-8 and TRBJ2-1): GAGVSQSPRYKVAKRGQDVALRCDPISGHVSLFWYQQALGQGPEFLTYFQNEAQLDKSGLPSDRFFAERPEGSVSTLKIQRTQQEDSAVYLCASSLEWTTYNEQFFGPGTRLTVL.